This TCR beta chain comes out of a study of neurological immune-mediated disorders. This clonotype was observed many times. Via MiXCR, TCRdb re-called the 5' RACE reads, giving one row per CDR3 protein. The sample has roughly 28,000 distinct CDR3 sequences; more than 2.5% are singletons. This CDR3 is 12 amino acids long. With 10 bases clipped from V and 4 bases from J, the junction kept 4 bases outside the gene matches. Germline V CDR1 and CDR2: SNHLY, FYNNEI. Sequenced: PBMCs. This clonotype was obtained from a woman in her thirties with multiple sclerosis. This sequence joins TRBV2 and TRBJ2-1, with 7 bases identical to TRBD2. CDR3 DNA sequence: TGTGCCACCGGGGGGAGTTACAATGAGCAGTTCTTC. Translating gives CATGGSYNEQFF. The entire variable domain, with the rest obtained from reference TRBV2 and TRBJ2-1, is as follows: EPEVTQTPSHQVTQMGQEVILRCVPISNHLYFYWYRQILGQKVEFLVSFYNNEISEKSEIFDDQFSVERPDGSNFTLKIRSTKLEDSAMYFCATGGSYNEQFFGPGTRLTVL.